A selection of T cell receptor beta chains follows, all from one sample in a study of CD8 T cells in ankylosing spondylitis. TCRdb analysed the 5' RACE reads with MiXCR anew, one entry per CDR3 protein. The data contain around 490,000 distinct CDR3 sequences, approximately 5% of them seen just once; the ten biggest clones take up under 4.5%. The sequencing sample was made of blood, either unsorted or a sorted T cell fraction (not recorded which). The receptors derive from a male donor with ankylosing spondylitis. Each CDR3 is given with its conserved first and last residue. Fields, in order: D gene, J gene, V gene, clone size, CDR3 DNA, CDR3 protein. A D gene is named only where the DNA matches it firmly. Size values are once, few and many counts, or a class for expanded clones, and some rows have none.

>TRBD1|TRBJ2-1|TRBV4-1|many
TGCGCCAGCAGCCGGACACGGACAGGCGACTGGGAGAATGAGCAGTTCTTC
CASSRTRTGDWENEQFF
>.|TRBJ1-6|TRBV20-1|many
TGCAGTGCTTTTAGCTATCAGGCCTATAATTCACCCCTCCACTTT
CSAFSYQAYNSPLHF
>.|TRBJ2-3|TRBV6-5|.
TGTGCCAGCAGTTCCGTGGTGGCGGCAAGCACAGATACGCAGTATTTT
CASSSVVAASTDTQYF
>TRBD1|TRBJ1-4|TRBV11-2|many
TGTGCCAGCAGCCCGACAGGGGGCTGGGAAAAACTGTTTTTT
CASSPTGGWEKLFF
>.|TRBJ2-2|TRBV5-1|many
TGCGCCAGCAGCGTAGACTTAAACACCGGGGAGCTGTTTTTT
CASSVDLNTGELFF
>TRBD1|TRBJ2-5|TRBV6-2/TRBV6-3|many
TGTGCCACCTTTGACAGGGGAGAAGAGACCCAGTACTTC
CATFDRGEETQYF
>.|TRBJ2-7|TRBV7-2|few
TGTGCCAGCAGCTTAGGGGCCAACCCTAGCCAGGGGCAGCAGTACTTC
CASSLGANPSQGQQYF
>.|TRBJ1-2|TRBV29-1|.
TGCAGCGTTGAAGAGGGTCGTGGTGGCTACACCTTC
CSVEEGRGGYTF
>.|TRBJ1-5|TRBV4-1|many
TGCGCCAGCAGCCAAGCTGGCAGGCTCAATCAGCCCCAGCATTTT
CASSQAGRLNQPQHF
>TRBD1|TRBJ2-5|TRBV27|many
TGTGCCAGCAGTCCTCGCAGGGGGCACGAGACCCAGTACTTC
CASSPRRGHETQYF
>.|TRBJ1-2|TRBV19|.
TGTGCCAGTAGTACTCCGGGGCTGGAGAACTATGGCTACACCTTC
CASSTPGLENYGYTF
>.|TRBJ1-1|TRBV10-3|many
TGTGCCATCAGTGATAAGCGAGATGAAGCTTTCTTT
CAISDKRDEAFF
>.|TRBJ2-1|TRBV5-1|many
TGCGCCAGCAGCTTGGCCCCAGGGAGCTACAATGAGCAGTTCTTC
CASSLAPGSYNEQFF
>.|TRBJ2-7|TRBV7-2|.
TGTGCCAGCAGCTTAGCGAAAGGGGCGGGCTACGAGCAGTACTTC
CASSLAKGAGYEQYF
>.|TRBJ1-1|TRBV20-1|many
TGCAGTGCCATAACAGGGTGGCGCACTGAAGCTTTCTTT
CSAITGWRTEAFF
>.|TRBJ1-1|TRBV4-2|many
TGTGCCAGCAGCCGGCAAGCGAACACTGAAGCTTTCTTT
CASSRQANTEAFF
>.|TRBJ2-7|TRBV5-1|many
TGCGCCAGCAGCTTGGACCCGGACACAGCCTACGAGCAGTACTTC
CASSLDPDTAYEQYF
>.|TRBJ1-2|TRBV15|many
TGTGCCACCGGAGGGGGAGACCGCTATGGCTACACCTTC
CATGGGDRYGYTF
>.|TRBJ1-5|TRBV12-3/TRBV12-4|many
TGTGCCAGCAGCCGGACGGACCTCTTTTCCCAGCCCCAGCATTTT
CASSRTDLFSQPQHF
>.|TRBJ1-2|TRBV28|many
TGTGCCAGCAGTCCGCCCCTGAAGTCCTTCTATGGCTACACCTTC
CASSPPLKSFYGYTF
>.|TRBJ1-6|TRBV10-3|many
TGTGCCATCAGTGGATCAGGAAAAAATTCACCCCTCCACTTT
CAISGSGKNSPLHF
>.|TRBJ1-1|TRBV6-5|many
TGTGCCAGCAGTCTACGATCGGGAGGTGTCACTGAAGCTTTCTTT
CASSLRSGGVTEAFF
>TRBD1|TRBJ1-1|TRBV5-1|.
TGCGCCAGCAGCTTGGTGGACAGGGGATGGGGAACTGAAGCTTTCTTT
CASSLVDRGWGTEAFF
>TRBD2|TRBJ2-3|TRBV20-1|many
TGCAGTGCTCTCCGGCTAGCGGGAGGATTAGATACGCAGTATTTT
CSALRLAGGLDTQYF
>TRBD1|TRBJ1-2|TRBV4-3|many
TGCGCCAGCAGCCAAGACCTTTGGCGTTCCGGGACAGCGTATGGCTACACCTTC
CASSQDLWRSGTAYGYTF
>.|TRBJ2-7|TRBV2|.
TGTGCCAGCAGTGGTAACGGACGCCTCTCCTACGAGCAGTACTTC
CASSGNGRLSYEQYF
>TRBD1|TRBJ1-1|TRBV5-1|many
TGCGCCAGCAGCTCATGGACAGGGGGGGTCACTGAAGCTTTCTTT
CASSSWTGGVTEAFF
>.|TRBJ1-5|TRBV12-3/TRBV12-4|many
TGTGCCAGCAGTGACAGTCGGGACAATCAGCCCCAGCATTTT
CASSDSRDNQPQHF
>.|TRBJ2-7|TRBV28|many
TGTGCCAGCAGTTCCCCCCCACGAGGGGGCTACGAGCAGTACTTC
CASSSPPRGGYEQYF
>TRBD2|TRBJ2-2|TRBV4-1|many
TGCGCCAGCAGCGGGGGACTAGCGGGAGGTAACGGGGAGCTGTTTTTT
CASSGGLAGGNGELFF
>TRBD1|TRBJ2-3|TRBV3-1|.
TGTGCCAGCAGCCCGCTGCGGACAGGCTTTATTACGCAGTATTTT
CASSPLRTGFITQYF
>.|TRBJ2-2|TRBV5-1|many
TGCGCCAGCAGCTTTCAGGGCGACACCGGGGAGCTGTTTTTT
CASSFQGDTGELFF
>.|TRBJ1-3|TRBV14|.
TGTGCCAGCAGCCACTTAGTCGGAAACTCTGGAAACACCATATATTTT
CASSHLVGNSGNTIYF
>.|TRBJ1-2|TRBV9|.
TGTGCCAGCAGCTTCCAGACAGCCCGCGGAGGCTACACCTTC
CASSFQTARGGYTF
>TRBD2|TRBJ2-1|TRBV20-1|few
TGCAGTGCTATGGACTGGCGGGGGGGCATGAATGAGCAGTTCTTC
CSAMDWRGGMNEQFF
>.|TRBJ1-1|TRBV15|.
TGTGCCACCAGCAGAGATTGGCCAGGGGCGGTTACTGAAGCTTTCTTT
CATSRDWPGAVTEAFF
>.|TRBJ2-1|TRBV6-4|.
TGTGCCAGCAGTGCTACGGGGCATAGGGTCAACAATGAGCAGTTCTTC
CASSATGHRVNNEQFF
>.|TRBJ1-2|TRBV20-1|many
TGCAGTGCGAACCGGGACGCTTGGCTGAGTGGGACCTTC
CSANRDAWLSGTF
>TRBD1|TRBJ1-2|TRBV15|many
TGTGCCACCAGCAGAGATTTAAGGACAGGGAACAGTAGCTATGGCTACACCTTC
CATSRDLRTGNSSYGYTF
>.|TRBJ1-5|TRBV28|many
TGTGCCAGCAGGTTACAGGGTACTCAGCCCCAGCATTTT
CASRLQGTQPQHF
>TRBD2|TRBJ2-3|TRBV15|many
TGTGCCACCAGCAGAGATAGGACTAGCGGGGGCAGCACAGATACGCAGTATTTT
CATSRDRTSGGSTDTQYF
>.|TRBJ1-1|TRBV10-3|many
TGTGCCATCAGACGACAGGAGATGAACACTGAAGCTTTCTTT
CAIRRQEMNTEAFF
>.|TRBJ1-2|TRBV10-3|.
TGTGCCATCAGTGAGTACTCCAACTATGGCTACACCTTC
CAISEYSNYGYTF